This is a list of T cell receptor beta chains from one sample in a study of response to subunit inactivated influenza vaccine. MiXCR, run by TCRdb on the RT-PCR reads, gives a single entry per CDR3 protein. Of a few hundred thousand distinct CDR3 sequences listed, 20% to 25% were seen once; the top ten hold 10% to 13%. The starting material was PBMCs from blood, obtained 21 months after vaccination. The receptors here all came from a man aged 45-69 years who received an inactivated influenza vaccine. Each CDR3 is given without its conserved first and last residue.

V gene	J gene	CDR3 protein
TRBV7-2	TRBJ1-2	ASSPQFGRQGNNGHT
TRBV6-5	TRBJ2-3	ASSYAGSADTQY
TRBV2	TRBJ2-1	ASSEILVSGSSYNEQF
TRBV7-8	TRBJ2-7	ASSAQAGYYEQY
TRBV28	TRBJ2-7	ASSPPEVYEQY
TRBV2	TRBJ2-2	ASSRLAGTGELF
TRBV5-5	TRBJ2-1	ASNSWMPGSYNEQF
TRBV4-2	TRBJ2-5	ASSQAGGRQETQY
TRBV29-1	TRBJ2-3	SADRADTQY
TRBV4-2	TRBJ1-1	ASSPPRRDMNTEAF
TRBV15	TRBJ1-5	ATSRGGPSNQPQH
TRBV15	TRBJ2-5	ATSISGQGLETQY
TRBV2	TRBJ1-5	ASAYSFPRGQGSQPQH
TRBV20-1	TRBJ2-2	SARRAGHTGELF
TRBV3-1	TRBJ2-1	ASSYTGGRNEQF
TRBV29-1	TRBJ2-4	SVELRAKNIQY
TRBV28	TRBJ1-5	ASSNQGSQH
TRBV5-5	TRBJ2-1	ASMRNRDNEQF
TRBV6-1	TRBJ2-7	ASRVGVGIYEQY
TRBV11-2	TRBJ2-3	ASSLALQRGNEDTQY
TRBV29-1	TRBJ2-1	SVGGGGFDEQF
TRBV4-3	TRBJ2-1	ASSPDSLAAGEQF
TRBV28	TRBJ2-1	ASSLFDGSSYNEQF
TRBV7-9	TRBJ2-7	ASNKRADEQY
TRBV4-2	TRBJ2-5	ASSQEFDKETQY
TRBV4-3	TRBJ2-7	ASSQEWDREPYEQY
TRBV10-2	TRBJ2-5	ASSESIVTAGGTQY
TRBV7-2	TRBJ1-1	ASSLGQLGTEAF
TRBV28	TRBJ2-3	ASSLNRGRPDTQY
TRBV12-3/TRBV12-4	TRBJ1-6	ASSTRTGSLH
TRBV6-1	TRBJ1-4	ASSDRGYGDEKLF
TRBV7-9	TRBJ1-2	ASSLGFDTPNYGYT
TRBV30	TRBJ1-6	AWSVGNSPLH
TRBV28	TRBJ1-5	ASSSGTGWQPQH
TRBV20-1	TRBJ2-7	SASGRSSYEQY
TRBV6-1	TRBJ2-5	AINRAPQETQY
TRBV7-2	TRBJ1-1	ASSRARTGPNTEAF
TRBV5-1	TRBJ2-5	ASSFWGLGAETQY
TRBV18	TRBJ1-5	ASSPAGGMGNQPQH
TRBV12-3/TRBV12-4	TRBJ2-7	ASSYSGTTYEQY
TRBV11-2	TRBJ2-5	ASSYNWAGETQY